This passage covers 18 T cell receptor beta chains from one sample sequenced in a study of CD8 T cells in Susac syndrome. The RNA, roughly 0.5 to 1 ug, was put through reverse transcription using random hexamers. TCRdb recomputed calls from the immunoSEQ multiplex PCR reads with MiXCR, one row per CDR3 protein. Of 160,000 or so distinct CDR3 sequences listed, about 91% are singletons. Sequenced material: CD4+ T cells from PBMCs. These receptor sequences come from a human donor in good health.

The gene calls are TRBV7-2 and TRBJ2-7; D ambiguous. Germline assignment: CDR1 SGHTA and CDR2 FQGNSA. V gave up 5 bases and J gave up 7 bases, with 15 bases separating them. The CDR3 loop spans 13 amino acids. CDR3 sequence: CASSPRMGLEQYF. In nucleotides, the CDR3 is TGTGCCAGCAGCCCTAGGATGGGATTGGAGCAGTACTTC.

The chain uses TRBV7-8 and TRBJ2-7; 8 bases fit TRBD1. In germline, CDR1 is SGHVS, CDR2 FQNEAQ. With 3 bases clipped from V and 2 bases from J, the junction kept 12 bases outside the gene matches. The CDR3 extends over 17 amino acids. The CDR3 nucleotides read TGTGCCAGCAGCTTCCCCTTAGGACAGGGTGGGACCTACGAGCAGTACTTC. This encodes CASSFPLGQGGTYEQYF.

The chain is built from TRBV29-1 and TRBJ1-1, with TRBD1 as a possible D gene (5 bases). The CDR3 is 13 amino acids. V was cut by 4 bases and J by 3 bases, with 12 bases left in between. The germline gives CDR1 SQVTM, CDR2 ANQGSEA. CDR3 in amino acids: CSVAGTQDTEAFF. Written as DNA, the CDR3 is TGCAGCGTTGCCGGGACCCAGGACACTGAAGCTTTCTTT. Full variable domain (remainder filled in from reference TRBV29-1 and TRBJ1-1): SAVISQKPSRDICQRGTSLTIQCQVDSQVTMMFWYRQQPGQSLTLIATANQGSEATYESGFVIDKFPISRPNLTFSTLTVSNMSPEDSSIYLCSVAGTQDTEAFFGQGTRLTVV.

CDR3 bases: TGTGCCAGCAGAACTACAGGGGGCAATCAGCCCCAGCATTTT. Amino acid sequence: CASRTTGGNQPQHF. The chain recombines TRBV6-6 with TRBJ1-5, with 7 positions matching TRBD1. Germline V gives CDR1 MNHNY, CDR2 SVGAGI (reference sequence). This CDR3 is 14 amino acids long. V shed 6 bases, J shed 2 bases, and the junction held 4 bases outside the gene matches.

V gene TRBV6-5 combines with J gene TRBJ2-3, with D unresolved. The CDR3 consists of 13 residues. Germline CDR1 is MNHEY and CDR2 is SVGAGI. Deletions cut 7 bases from V and 4 bases from J, with 12 bases between. CDR3 amino acids: CASKTSGPDTQYF. The CDR3 DNA reads as TGTGCCAGCAAGACCTCCGGGCCAGATACGCAGTATTTT.

V and J are TRBV7-2 and TRBJ1-4, with TRBD1 matching over 10 bases. The germline V gene encodes CDR1 SGHTA and CDR2 FQGNSA. V dropped 4 bases and J dropped 11; count of bases not matched to a gene: 10. The CDR3 has 15 residues. CDR3 bases: TGTGCCAGCAGCTCCCGACAGGGGGCCGGGGTGAAACTGTTTTTT. Residues: CASSSRQGAGVKLFF.

The rearrangement joins TRBV5-4 to TRBJ1-4, with 10 bases fitting TRBD1. Germline V gene sequence: CDR1 SGHNT, CDR2 YYREEE (reference sequence). The CDR3 contains 15 residues. After removal of 4 bases from V and 5 bases from J, the junction contained 5 bases not matched to a gene. The CDR3 protein is CASSLPGQGNEKLFF. CDR3 DNA: TGTGCCAGCAGCCTTCCGGGACAGGGGAATGAAAAACTGTTTTTT. Together with reference TRBV5-4 and TRBJ1-4, the CDR3 gives the full variable domain: ETGVTQSPTHLIKTRGQQVTLRCSSQSGHNTVSWYQQALGQGPQFIFQYYREEENGRGNFPPRFSGLQFPNYSSELNVNALELDDSALYLCASSLPGQGNEKLFFGSGTQLSVL.

This chain uses TRBV19 with TRBJ2-5, with 12 bases lining up with TRBD2. Trimming removed 9 bases from V and 3 bases from J; junction bases left unmatched: 5. Looked up from germline, CDR1 is LNHDA and CDR2 is SQIVND (reference sequence). This CDR3 has 14 residues. CDR3 loop: CASATSGSEETQYF. The CDR3 DNA reads as TGTGCCAGCGCGACTAGCGGGAGTGAAGAGACCCAGTACTTC. Full variable domain (missing parts from reference TRBV19 and TRBJ2-5): DGGITQSPKYLFRKEGQNVTLSCEQNLNHDAMYWYRQDPGQGLRLIYYSQIVNDFQKGDIAEGYSVSREKKESFPLTVTSAQKNPTAFYLCASATSGSEETQYFGPGTRLLVL.

The J gene is TRBJ1-2, the V gene TRBV2; D gene unclear. CDR3 length equals 13 residues. CDR1 and CDR2 (germline): SNHLY, FYNNEI. V lost 8 bases and J lost 8, with 18 bases in between. The DNA for the CDR3 is TGTGCCAGCGATTTAAGTGGTTCGGGGGGCTACACCTTC. Protein product: CASDLSGSGGYTF.

This sequence joins TRBV18 and TRBJ1-1; D not certain. Germline CDR1 and CDR2: KGHSH and LQKENI. The CDR3 is made up of 13 amino acids. Trimming removed 6 bases from V and 1 base from J, with 9 bases in between. This CDR3 is CASSMVSNTEAFF. The CDR3 DNA follows: TGTGCCAGCTCCATGGTCTCGAACACTGAAGCTTTCTTT.

This chain joins TRBV5-1 and TRBJ1-1; D ambiguous. V gave up 0 bases and J gave up 6 bases, with 18 bases separating them. Germline V gene sequence: CDR1 SGHRS, CDR2 YFSETQ. The CDR3 runs to 16 residues. The CDR3 bases are TGCGCCAGCAGCTTGGCCATGGGAGCCGGCCTGGCTGAAGCTTTCTTT. Protein product: CASSLAMGAGLAEAFF.

V and J are TRBV3-1 and TRBJ2-7; no definite D call. The CDR3 totals 13 residues. V was trimmed by 0 bases and J by 4 bases, leaving 7 bases between them. CDR1 is LGHDT, CDR2 YNNKEL, per germline (reference sequence). CDR3 coding DNA: TGTGCCAGCAGCCAAGAGCCCCCATACGAGCAGTACTTC. Protein sequence: CASSQEPPYEQYF.

The rearrangement links TRBV28 to TRBJ1-5; TRBD1 might be the D (5 bases). From germline, CDR1 is MDHEN and CDR2 SYDVKM. Trimming removed 8 bases at V and 6 bases at J, with 17 bases between. The CDR3 covers 14 residues. The CDR3 sequence: CASARPGGGQPQHF. In DNA form, the CDR3 reads TGTGCCAGCGCTCGACCGGGGGGAGGTCAGCCCCAGCATTTT.

This clonotype was counted a single time. The V and J genes are TRBV20-1 and TRBJ2-7, with D possibly TRBD2 on 5 matching bases. CDR3 length: 11 residues. V gave up 6 bases and J gave up 4 bases, with 10 bases separating them. Looked up from germline, CDR1 is DFQATT and CDR2 is SNEGSKA (reference sequence). The CDR3 coding sequence is TGCAGTGCCGCCCCGGGGTACGAGCAGTACTTC. Translated: CSAAPGYEQYF.

The V and J genes are TRBV20-1 and TRBJ1-1, with 8 bases aligning to TRBD1. The germline V gene has CDR1 DFQATT and CDR2 SNEGSKA (reference sequence). The CDR3 runs 15 residues. J was trimmed by 4 bases and V by 0 bases; bases with no gene match: 7. CDR3 region: CSARDPQGAATEAFF. CDR3 nucleotides: TGCAGTGCTAGAGATCCCCAGGGGGCTGCCACTGAAGCTTTCTTT.

V is TRBV30 and J is TRBJ1-6; no clear D. Per germline, CDR1 GTSNPN and CDR2 SVGIG (reference sequence). CDR3 size: 13 residues. V lost 5 bases and J lost 14, with 19 bases in between. The CDR3 sequence is CAWFIREMGTLHF. The DNA for the CDR3 is TGTGCCTGGTTTATTAGGGAGATGGGCACCCTCCACTTT.

The V gene is TRBV7-6, the J gene TRBJ1-1, with D possibly TRBD1 on 6 matching bases. Germline V gene lookup returns CDR1 SGHVS and CDR2 FNYEAQ. The CDR3 consists of 16 residues. Trimming took 7 bases from V and 2 from J, leaving 20 bases between them. The CDR3 loop reads CASTPGVGRGNTEAFF. The CDR3 nucleotides read TGTGCCAGCACCCCAGGGGTGGGCAGGGGCAACACTGAAGCTTTCTTT.

The chain has TRBV4-3 and TRBJ1-6; no clear D. The CDR3 covers 15 residues. Germline V gene data show CDR1 as LGHNA and CDR2 as YSLEER. The V gene lost 0 bases and the J gene lost 5 bases, with 8 bases spanning the gap. CDR3 sequence: CASSQDASNNSPLHF. The CDR3 bases are TGCGCCAGCAGCCAAGATGCCAGTAATAATTCACCCCTCCACTTT.